Shown below are 4 T cell receptor beta chains from a single sample sequenced in a study of shared clonotypes between healthy human individuals. The repertoire was sequenced with immunoSEQ multiplex PCR; TCRdb's copy has only in-frame clones and lacks some. The repertoire has about 2.3 million clones, 90% to 95% of them found once; the top ten carry 0.39%. Sequences were obtained from naive CD4+ T cells from PBMCs. The subset denotes: CD45RA+ positively selected. The origin of the receptors is a man between 18 and 35 years old in good health. Some clones in this sample may be carry-over from other donors' samples.

The V and J genes are TRBV21-1 and TRBJ2-7; TRBD1 is taken as the D call from the table, unchecked against the DNA. TRBV21-1 counts as a pseudogene. This CDR3 has 12 amino acids. CDR3 bases: TGTGCCAGCAGCAAGGACACCTACGAGCAGTACTTC. Its protein product is CASSKDTYEQYF.

Regarding this clone: Other DNA sequences in this sample translate to the same CDR3. This chain links TRBV11-2 with TRBJ2-7, with D possibly being TRBD1 (5 bases). This CDR3 has 15 residues. The germline CDR1 and CDR2 sequences are SGHAT and FQNNGV. Between the trimmed V and J ends, which lost 3 bases and 0 bases, there was a span of 12 bases. DNA for the CDR3: TGTGCCAGCAGCTTGGGGCAGTGGGCCTCCTACGAGCAGTACTTC. Amino acid sequence: CASSLGQWASYEQYF.

The rearrangement links TRBV25-1 to TRBJ1-3; 8 bases align to TRBD1. CDR3 length: 18 residues. CDR1 and CDR2 from the germline V gene are MGHDK and SYGVNS. With 1 base clipped from V and 1 base from J, the junction kept 9 bases outside the gene matches. The CDR3 sequence is CASSESPGQGSSGNTIYF. CDR3 DNA sequence: TGTGCCAGCAGTGAATCCCCCGGACAGGGCTCATCTGGAAACACCATATATTTT.

V is TRBV10-1 and J is TRBJ2-5, with D perhaps matching TRBD2 (7 bases). Germline CDR1 is WNHNN and CDR2 is SYGVQD (reference sequence). The V gene lost 2 bases and the J gene lost 3 bases, with 10 bases spanning the gap. This CDR3 region has 14 residues. The CDR3 DNA is TGCGCCAGCAGTGAGACAGGGAGGGAAGAGACCCAGTACTTC. Translated, it gives CASSETGREETQYF.